One and the same sample provided the 14 T cell receptor beta chains below, sequenced in a study of T-cell reconstitution after alpha-beta-depleted transplantation in children. Unique molecular identifiers were incorporated into the prepared TCRbeta library. Each CDR3 protein gets one entry after TCRdb re-called the PCR reads with MiXCR. The sample shows some 110,000 distinct CDR3 sequences, under 13% of them seen only once. Specimen: PBMCs, collected before TCRalphabeta/CD19-depleted stem cell transplant. The receptor source for this set is a boy between 2 and 10 years old with acute lymphoblastic leukemia, due to receive a stem cell transplant.

J is TRBJ1-1 and V is TRBV6-1, with TRBD1 identical over 7 bases. Germline CDR1 MNHNS, CDR2 SASEGT. The V and J ends lost 5 bases and 5 bases, in that order; junction bases with no gene match: 11. This CDR3 has 15 residues. The CDR3 DNA sequence: TGTGCCAGCAGTAGGAAGGGGGCTAGTTTAACTGAAGCTTTCTTT. It specifies CASSRKGASLTEAFF.

In its sample, this clonotype was seen many times. This chain joins TRBV5-1 and TRBJ1-1, with 9 nucleotides matching TRBD1. Trimming at V came to 3 bases and at J to 1 base, leaving 4 bases not matched to a gene. The CDR3 loop spans 15 amino acids. The germline gives CDR1 SGHRS, CDR2 YFSETQ. The CDR3 region is CASSSGTGRNTEAFF. The CDR3 DNA is TGCGCCAGCAGCTCCGGGACAGGGAGGAACACTGAAGCTTTCTTT.

The chain links TRBV7-8 to TRBJ2-7; a possible D gene is TRBD1 (6 bases). Germline lookup yields CDR1 SGHVS and CDR2 FQNEAQ. The CDR3 has 13 residues. V was clipped by 5 bases and J by 3 bases, with 11 bases between them. The CDR3 loop is CASSHRANYEQYF. CDR3 in DNA: TGTGCCAGCAGCCACAGGGCTAACTACGAGCAGTACTTC. Drawing the rest from reference TRBV7-8 and TRBJ2-7, the complete variable domain is GAGVSQSPRYKVAKRGQDVALRCDPISGHVSLFWYQQALGQGPEFLTYFQNEAQLDKSGLPSDRFFAERPEGSVSTLKIQRTQQEDSAVYLCASSHRANYEQYFGPGTRLTVT.

The V and J genes are TRBV10-3 and TRBJ2-1; 10 bases match TRBD2. The CDR3 covers 14 residues. V lost 5 bases, J lost 9 bases, and 7 bases stayed unmatched. The V gene's germline CDR1 is ENHRY and CDR2 SYGVKD. CDR3: CAISPSGRAGEQFF. DNA for the CDR3: TGTGCCATCAGTCCTAGCGGGAGAGCAGGTGAGCAGTTCTTC.

The chain combines TRBV27 with TRBJ2-7; 11 bases line up with TRBD1. Germline CDR1 is MNHEY and CDR2 is SMNVEV (reference sequence). V shed 4 bases and J 3 bases; nucleotides not matched to a gene: 2. CDR3 size: 14 residues. As DNA, the CDR3 is TGTGCCAGCAGTTCGGGGACAGGGGGCTACGAGCAGTACTTC. This encodes CASSSGTGGYEQYF.

The chain links TRBV6-1 to TRBJ1-4, with D uncertain. The germline V gene has CDR1 MNHNS and CDR2 SASEGT. CDR3 length equals 15 residues. Trimming left V 2 bases short and J 0 bases short, with 7 bases between. The CDR3 sequence is CASSELGSTNEKLFF. The CDR3 DNA follows: TGTGCCAGCAGTGAACTAGGGTCAACTAATGAAAAACTGTTTTTT.

The chain recombines TRBV28 with TRBJ1-2, with 7 bases that match TRBD1. CDR3 length: 15 residues. Germline V gene data show CDR1 as MDHEN and CDR2 as SYDVKM. V shed 6 bases and J 8 bases; nucleotides not matched to a gene: 15. CDR3 nucleotides: TGTGCCAGCAGACCTACAGGACAGGCGAACGGGGGCTACACCTTC. Translation: CASRPTGQANGGYTF.

This clonotype was counted many times. The V call is TRBV7-9, the J call TRBJ2-7, with 8 positions matching TRBD2. Germline values: CDR1 SEHNR, CDR2 FQNEAQ (reference sequence). The CDR3 has 15 residues. V lost 5 bases to trimming and J lost 0 bases; unmatched junction nucleotides: 6. CDR3: CASSRLTSGSYEQYF. DNA of the CDR3: TGTGCCAGCAGCCGACTCACTAGCGGCTCCTACGAGCAGTACTTC.

This clonotype was seen a handful of times. The J gene is TRBJ1-3, the V gene TRBV15, with D unclear. Trimming removed 0 bases from V and 3 bases from J, with 6 bases in between. Looked up from germline, CDR1 is LNHNV and CDR2 is YYDKDF (reference sequence). This CDR3 has 14 amino acids. DNA for the CDR3: TGTGCCACCAGCAGAGAGGGTGGTGGAAACACCATATATTTT. Its protein product is CATSREGGGNTIYF.

This chain joins TRBV6-1 and TRBJ1-3, with 10 bases fitting TRBD1. CDR3 length: 18 residues. Germline CDR1 reads MNHNS; CDR2 reads SASEGT. The ends lost 5 bases at V and 3 bases at J; junction bases unmatched: 13. CDR3 region: CASSPDSGTGALGNTIYF. The CDR3 DNA reads as TGTGCCAGCAGTCCCGACTCCGGGACAGGGGCCCTTGGAAACACCATATATTTT.

This clonotype appeared many times. The chain recombines TRBV7-6 with TRBJ2-3, with 8 nucleotides matching TRBD2. The trim removed 5 bases at V and 6 bases at J, leaving 10 bases unmatched. Germline CDR1 reads SGHVS; CDR2 reads FNYEAQ. CDR3 length equals 15 residues. Here the CDR3 reads CASSRRGSGEDTQYF. The CDR3 nucleotides are TGTGCCAGCAGCCGCCGGGGTAGCGGGGAGGATACGCAGTATTTT. The whole variable domain, remainder taken from reference TRBV7-6 and TRBJ2-3, is GAGVSQSPRYKVTKRGQDVALRCDPISGHVSLYWYRQALGQGPEFLTYFNYEAQQDKSGLPNDRFSAERPEGSISTLTIQRTEQRDSAMYRCASSRRGSGEDTQYFGPGTRLTVL.

The chain uses TRBV15 and TRBJ2-1, with TRBD2 matching over 7 bases. CDR3 length equals 13 residues. Unmatched junction bases numbered 4, after V lost 1 base and J lost 10 bases. Germline assignment: CDR1 LNHNV and CDR2 YYDKDF (reference sequence). CDR3 amino acids: CATSRAGREEQFF. Here the CDR3 DNA reads TGTGCCACCAGCAGAGCTGGGCGGGAGGAGCAGTTCTTC.

This clonotype appeared a few times. The V gene is TRBV20-1, the J gene TRBJ1-5, with D uncertain. From germline, CDR1 is DFQATT and CDR2 SNEGSKA (reference sequence). The CDR3 consists of 14 residues. Trimming pared 0 bases from V and 8 bases from J, leaving 14 bases between. CDR3 protein: CSAREPLSGEPQHF. As DNA, the CDR3 is TGCAGTGCTAGAGAACCTTTGTCCGGGGAGCCCCAGCATTTT.

V is TRBV20-1 and J is TRBJ2-3; 8 positions match TRBD2. The CDR3 covers 11 residues. Trimming took 4 bases from V and 9 from J; bases not matched to a gene: 3. CDR1 DFQATT and CDR2 SNEGSKA come from the germline V gene (reference sequence). The CDR3 nucleotides read TGCAGTGCTATTCGGGAGGGGACGCAGTATTTT. The encoded protein is CSAIREGTQYF.